These 17 T cell receptor beta chains share one sample of origin, sequenced in a study of control samples from healthy donors and cancer patients. TCRdb keeps only in-frame clones here, not all; method: immunoSEQ multiplex PCR. The table shows approximately 79,000 clones, with approximately 89% occurring only once. The sequenced material came from blood. Every receptor here comes from a man in his forties or fifties in good health.

The chain recombines TRBV2 with TRBJ1-5; no clear D gene. There are 15 residues in the CDR3. CDR1 and CDR2 from the germline V gene are SNHLY and FYNNEI. V was shortened by 2 bases and J by 1 base, with 9 bases between the two germline ends. CDR3 in DNA: TGTGCCAGCAGTGAATTTATCGTGAGCAATCAGCCCCAGCATTTT. This sequence encodes CASSEFIVSNQPQHF.

The chain joins TRBV11-3 to TRBJ2-2, with 8 bases aligning to TRBD2. Germline values: CDR1 SGHNT, CDR2 YENEEA. The V and J ends lost 5 bases and 0 bases, in that order; junction bases with no gene match: 8. The CDR3 covers 17 residues. The CDR3 DNA sequence: TGTGCCAGCAGCCTGGCCTTCGGGGGGGCGAACACCGGGGAGCTGTTTTTT. Translation: CASSLAFGGANTGELFF.

V gene TRBV27 combines with J gene TRBJ1-2; D is unresolved. Germline-derived CDR1 and CDR2 are MNHEY and SMNVEV (reference sequence). The CDR3 has 15 amino acids. Trimming pared 5 bases from V and 3 bases from J, leaving 16 bases between. CDR3 sequence reads: CASSPGLGNDYGYTF. The CDR3, as DNA: TGTGCCAGCAGTCCGGGATTGGGGAATGACTATGGCTACACCTTC.

The gene calls are TRBV7-6 and TRBJ2-2; D gene uncertain. CDR1 is SGHVS and CDR2 is FNYEAQ in the germline V gene. V lost 6 bases, J lost 5 bases, and 10 bases lay in between. This CDR3 comprises 13 residues. The CDR3 DNA is TGTGCCAGCAGTCAAAGAGATACCGGGGAGCTGTTTTTT. This encodes CASSQRDTGELFF. The whole variable domain, remainder taken from reference TRBV7-6 and TRBJ2-2, is GAGVSQSPRYKVTKRGQDVALRCDPISGHVSLYWYRQALGQGPEFLTYFNYEAQQDKSGLPNDRFSAERPEGSISTLTIQRTEQRDSAMYRCASSQRDTGELFFGEGSRLTVL.

The chain is built from TRBV30 and TRBJ2-1; D may be TRBD2 (5 bases). Germline V CDR1 and CDR2: GTSNPN, SVGIG (reference sequence). The V gene lost 1 base and the J gene lost 4 bases, with 11 bases spanning the gap. The CDR3 covers 14 residues. The CDR3 DNA reads TGTGCCTGGAGTGGGAGGCTGGCTTACAATGAGCAGTTCTTC. It encodes CAWSGRLAYNEQFF.

The gene calls are TRBV29-1 and TRBJ1-2; TRBD1 might be the D (5 bases). This CDR3 is 11 amino acids long. V was trimmed by 7 bases and J by 7 bases, leaving 13 bases between them. Germline CDR1 and CDR2: SQVTM and ANQGSEA. The CDR3, as DNA: TGCAGCGCCCCCACGGGGGTTGGCTACACCTTC. Its protein product is CSAPTGVGYTF.

The rearrangement links TRBV5-4 to TRBJ1-2, with 12 bases lining up with TRBD1. CDR3 length equals 15 residues. CDR1 is SGHNT, CDR2 YYREEE, per germline (reference sequence). V dropped 5 bases and J dropped 7; count of bases not matched to a gene: 9. The CDR3 bases are TGTGCCAGCAGTTCCACGGGACAGGGGGCGCTTGGCTACACCTTC. This codes for CASSSTGQGALGYTF.

This chain connects TRBV10-1 to TRBJ2-3; no firm D call. V dropped 8 bases and J dropped 2 bases, with 17 bases sitting between them. This CDR3 contains 15 residues. Germline V gives CDR1 WNHNN, CDR2 SYGVQD (reference sequence). The CDR3, as DNA: TGCGCCAGCCCAAACGCCGGCCGACTCACAGATACGCAGTATTTT. Amino acid sequence: CASPNAGRLTDTQYF.

The chain has TRBV11-2 and TRBJ2-1; TRBD2 might be the D (7 bases). Germline V gene lookup returns CDR1 SGHAT and CDR2 FQNNGV. The ends were cut back, 10 bases at V and 1 base at J, with 17 bases in the middle. The length of the CDR3 is 15 residues. This CDR3 reads CAIRMGGASYNEQFF. In nucleotides, the CDR3 is TGTGCCATCCGAATGGGGGGGGCTTCCTACAATGAGCAGTTCTTC. Full variable domain (remainder filled in from reference TRBV11-2 and TRBJ2-1): EAGVAQSPRYKIIEKRQSVAFWCNPISGHATLYWYQQILGQGPKLLIQFQNNGVVDDSQLPKDRFSAERLKGVDSTLKIQPAKLEDSAVYLCAIRMGGASYNEQFFGPGTRLTVL.

The V gene is TRBV18, the J gene TRBJ2-7, with 11 bases identical to TRBD1. The V and J ends lost 6 bases and 3 bases, in that order; junction bases with no gene match: 4. The CDR3 is made up of 14 amino acids. Germline V gives CDR1 KGHSH, CDR2 LQKENI. CDR3 sequence: CASSRGTGGYEQYF. CDR3 bases: TGTGCCAGCTCCCGGGGGACAGGGGGCTACGAGCAGTACTTC.

The chain is built from TRBV11-2 and TRBJ2-1; maybe TRBD1 (5 bases). CDR1 SGHAT and CDR2 FQNNGV come from the germline V gene. The CDR3 contains 14 residues. V gave up 5 bases and J gave up 0 bases, with 8 bases separating them. CDR3 amino acids: CASSRQYSYNEQFF. CDR3 coding DNA: TGTGCCAGCAGCCGACAGTACTCCTACAATGAGCAGTTCTTC.

The chain carries TRBV24-1 and TRBJ2-7; 7 nucleotides agree with TRBD1. The junction had 6 bases not matched to a gene; V was cut back by 4 bases and J by 1 base. Germline CDR1 reads KGHDR; CDR2 reads SFDVKD. CDR3 size: 15 residues. CDR3 DNA: TGTGCCACCAGTGACCAATGGACAGGATCCTACGAGCAGTACTTC. As protein: CATSDQWTGSYEQYF.

The J gene is TRBJ1-5, the V gene TRBV19; possible D gene TRBD1, 6 bases. V was clipped by 5 bases and J by 4 bases, with 12 bases between them. CDR1 and CDR2 (germline): LNHDA, SQIVND (reference sequence). The CDR3 is 14 amino acids. The chain's CDR3 is CASSATGPNQPQHF. DNA of the CDR3: TGTGCCAGTAGTGCTACAGGGCCGAATCAGCCCCAGCATTTT. Using reference TRBV19 and TRBJ1-5 for the parts outside the CDR3, the full variable domain is DGGITQSPKYLFRKEGQNVTLSCEQNLNHDAMYWYRQDPGQGLRLIYYSQIVNDFQKGDIAEGYSVSREKKESFPLTVTSAQKNPTAFYLCASSATGPNQPQHFGDGTRLSIL.

V usage is TRBV6-2 or TRBV6-3 and J usage is TRBJ1-6, with TRBD1 matching over 9 bases. The CDR3 has 14 residues. The V gene end was trimmed by 4 bases and the J gene end by 7 bases; junction bases not matched to a gene: 2. Germline V lookup: CDR1 MNHEY, CDR2 SVGEGT. CDR3 region: CASSFGTGNSPLHF. CDR3 in DNA: TGTGCCAGCAGTTTCGGGACAGGGAATTCACCCCTCCACTTT.

In this sample, this clone turned up a few times. This chain joins TRBV4-1 and TRBJ2-1, with TRBD2 as a possible D gene (5 bases). The germline CDR1 and CDR2 sequences are MGHRA and YSYEKL. The CDR3 totals 19 residues. With 0 bases removed from V and 2 bases from J, the gap between germline ends came to 20 bases. CDR3 protein: CASSQDPWASIGTYNEQFF. CDR3 nucleotides: TGCGCCAGCAGCCAAGATCCTTGGGCTAGCATAGGAACCTACAATGAGCAGTTCTTC.

This chain connects TRBV27 to TRBJ2-1; 14 nucleotides agree with TRBD2. CDR1 MNHEY and CDR2 SMNVEV come from the germline V gene (reference sequence). CDR3 size: 16 residues. V lost 5 bases, J lost 5 bases, and 5 bases stayed unmatched. CDR3 sequence: CASSIGTSGGHNEQFF. CDR3 sequence (DNA): TGTGCCAGCAGTATCGGGACTAGCGGGGGTCACAATGAGCAGTTCTTC.

This clone has just one count. The chain joins TRBV30 to TRBJ2-7; TRBD1 matches at 7 bases. Trimming removed 4 bases from V and 1 base from J; junction bases left unmatched: 10. Germline V CDR1 and CDR2: GTSNPN, SVGIG (reference sequence). The CDR3 runs 15 residues. CDR3 region: CAWKKLGTASYEQYF. The CDR3, as DNA: TGTGCCTGGAAAAAACTCGGGACAGCTTCCTACGAGCAGTACTTC.